Listed below are T cell receptor beta chains from one sample, sequenced in a study of blood T cell repertoires in COVID-19. Repertoires were generated with immunoSEQ multiplex PCR, while TCRdb's copy carries only in-frame clones and drops some. The top ten hold 20% to 25% of the sample, which has under 200,000 clones, 87% seen once. The sequenced sample consisted of peripheral blood. These receptors were collected from a man aged 60-69 years with active or convalescent COVID-19. CDR3s include the opening cysteine and the closing phenylalanine or tryptophan. D genes are given only for firm matches. Clone size, where shown, is once, few, many, or a class for clones that have expanded.

D: TRBD2; J: TRBJ2-5; size: -; V: TRBV5-1; DNA: TGCGCCAGCAGTACGTCCGGGACTAGACTACAAGAGACCCAGTACTTC; CDR3: CASSTSGTRLQETQYF
D: -; J: TRBJ2-7; size: -; V: TRBV6-5; DNA: TGTGCCAGCAGGGGTCCCGGGTACGAGCAGTACTTC; CDR3: CASRGPGYEQYF
D: -; J: TRBJ1-1; size: -; V: TRBV5-1; DNA: TGCGCCAGCAGCCCCACGGCGGGGACGGGAACTGAAGCTTTCTTT; CDR3: CASSPTAGTGTEAFF
D: -; J: TRBJ1-2; size: -; V: TRBV19; DNA: TGTGCCAGTAGTCCCCGGTACTCCTTTTTTAGCTATGGCTACACCTTC; CDR3: CASSPRYSFFSYGYTF
D: -; J: TRBJ2-3; size: once; V: TRBV9; DNA: TGTGCCAGCAGCGTCCCCACCGGGGGCACAGATACGCAGTATTTT; CDR3: CASSVPTGGTDTQYF
D: -; J: TRBJ1-4; size: -; V: TRBV27; DNA: TGTGCCAGCAGTTTACGAGGAACTGAAAAACTGTTTTTT; CDR3: CASSLRGTEKLFF
D: -; J: TRBJ1-5; size: -; V: TRBV6-5; DNA: TGTGCCAGCAGGTTACAGGGAACTTATCAGCCCCAGCATTTT; CDR3: CASRLQGTYQPQHF
D: TRBD1; J: TRBJ2-7; size: -; V: TRBV5-1; DNA: TGCGCCAGCAGCTCACAGGGGTTTCTCTCCTACGAGCAGTACTTC; CDR3: CASSSQGFLSYEQYF
D: -; J: TRBJ2-1; size: -; V: TRBV18; DNA: TGTGCCAGCTCACCGAAGACTAGTGGGGTAAGCTCCTACAATGAGCAGTTCTTC; CDR3: CASSPKTSGVSSYNEQFF
D: -; J: TRBJ2-7; size: -; V: TRBV5-6; DNA: TGTGCCAGCAGCTTGGAGAGTTATACCTACGAGCAGTACTTC; CDR3: CASSLESYTYEQYF
D: -; J: TRBJ1-1; size: -; V: TRBV5-5; DNA: TGTGCCAGCAGCTTGGACAGGGTGGGAACTGAAGCTTTCTTT; CDR3: CASSLDRVGTEAFF
D: TRBD1; J: TRBJ1-3; size: -; V: TRBV5-1; DNA: TGCGCCAGCAGCTTGGGAGGACAGGGCTACTCTGGAAACACCATATATTTT; CDR3: CASSLGGQGYSGNTIYF
D: -; J: TRBJ1-1; size: -; V: TRBV28; DNA: TGTGCCAGCAGCCCCCCATACACTGAAGCTTTCTTT; CDR3: CASSPPYTEAFF
D: TRBD1; J: TRBJ2-5; size: -; V: TRBV18; DNA: TGTGCCAGCTCACCAATCTCAGGGGGAGAGACCCAGTACTTC; CDR3: CASSPISGGETQYF
D: TRBD2; J: TRBJ2-4; size: -; V: TRBV7-2; DNA: TGTGCCAGCAGCTTAGCGGGGCTAGCGGCTAATAAAAACATTCAGTACTTC; CDR3: CASSLAGLAANKNIQYF
D: TRBD2; J: TRBJ2-3; size: -; V: TRBV9; DNA: TGTGCCAGCAGCGGGGGGAGACTAGCGACAGATACGCAGTATTTT; CDR3: CASSGGRLATDTQYF
D: TRBD1; J: TRBJ1-2; size: -; V: TRBV6-5; DNA: TGTGCCAGCAACTCAGGGGGAGGTGACTATGGCTACACCTTC; CDR3: CASNSGGGDYGYTF
D: -; J: TRBJ2-2; size: -; V: TRBV19; DNA: TGTGCCAGTAGAAGGCATAGCGGTAACGGGGAGCTGTTTTTT; CDR3: CASRRHSGNGELFF